The 11 T cell receptor beta chains below all came from one sample that was sequenced in a study of T cell changes during pregnancy in multiple sclerosis. Some clones are missing from TCRdb's copy, which holds only in-frame ones; the method was immunoSEQ multiplex PCR. The table includes roughly 51,000 clones, 85% to 95% detected once. Sequenced material: CD8+ T cells from peripheral blood mononuclear cells, taken before pregnancy. These receptor sequences come from a female donor with multiple sclerosis, enrolled in a pregnancy study.

V and J are TRBV10-2 and TRBJ1-1; D remains ambiguous. CDR3 length: 15 amino acids. Trimming pared 4 bases from V and 3 bases from J, leaving 15 bases between. Germline CDR1 reads WSHSY; CDR2 reads SAAADI. CDR3 DNA: TGCGCCAGCAGTGGGATTTATAGGGAGGACACTGAAGCTTTCTTT. As protein: CASSGIYREDTEAFF.

This clone has more than one count but fewer than ten. The chain couples TRBV27 to TRBJ2-1; possibly TRBD2 for D (5 bases). Looked up from germline, CDR1 is MNHEY and CDR2 is SMNVEV (reference sequence). With 0 bases removed from V and 0 bases from J, the gap between germline ends came to 9 bases. This CDR3 has 16 residues. The CDR3 protein is CASSLSLAASYNEQFF. CDR3 nucleotides: TGTGCCAGCAGTTTATCCCTAGCTGCCTCCTACAATGAGCAGTTCTTC.

This chain links TRBV7-9 with TRBJ2-4, with D tentatively TRBD1 (6 bases). The CDR3 has 13 residues. Deletions cut 5 bases from V and 8 bases from J, with 13 bases between. Germline V CDR1 and CDR2: SEHNR, FQNEAQ (reference sequence). CDR3 nucleotide sequence: TGTGCCAGCAGCCCACCGGACAGTCACATTCAGTACTTC. This gives the protein CASSPPDSHIQYF. Together with reference TRBV7-9 and TRBJ2-4, the CDR3 gives the full variable domain: DTGVSQNPRHKITKRGQNVTFRCDPISEHNRLYWYRQTLGQGPEFLTYFQNEAQLEKSRLLSDRFSAERPKGSFSTLEIQRTEQGDSAMYLCASSPPDSHIQYFGAGTRLSVL.

In this sample, this clone turned up a few times. J is TRBJ2-3 and V is TRBV19; 9 nucleotides agree with TRBD2. V lost 6 bases and J lost 7; bases outside the gene matches: 14. Germline V CDR1 and CDR2: LNHDA, SQIVND (reference sequence). The CDR3 sequence is 16 residues long. CDR3 in amino acids: CASSALTSGTSHTQYF. In nucleotides, the CDR3 is TGTGCCAGTAGCGCCCTGACTAGCGGAACGTCTCATACGCAGTATTTT. Complete variable domain (other parts from reference TRBV19 and TRBJ2-3): DGGITQSPKYLFRKEGQNVTLSCEQNLNHDAMYWYRQDPGQGLRLIYYSQIVNDFQKGDIAEGYSVSREKKESFPLTVTSAQKNPTAFYLCASSALTSGTSHTQYFGPGTRLTVL.

The chain links TRBV11-2 to TRBJ2-2; no definite D call. The CDR3 covers 16 residues. V was clipped by 5 bases and J by 1 base, with 14 bases between them. Germline lookup yields CDR1 SGHAT and CDR2 FQNNGV. Here the CDR3 reads CASSRLETLNTGELFF. The DNA of the CDR3 is TGTGCCAGCAGCCGTCTAGAAACTTTGAACACCGGGGAGCTGTTTTTT.

The V gene is TRBV7-8, the J gene TRBJ2-3; 8 bases line up with TRBD2. V lost 7 bases and J lost 6; bases outside the gene matches: 18. In germline, CDR1 is SGHVS, CDR2 FQNEAQ. This CDR3 contains 17 residues. The chain's CDR3 is CASIVKGTRDFTDTQYF. Here the CDR3 DNA reads TGTGCCAGCATCGTAAAGGGGACTAGGGATTTTACGGATACGCAGTATTTT.

The V and J genes are TRBV10-1 and TRBJ2-7; 8 positions match TRBD1. CDR1 is WNHNN and CDR2 is SYGVQD in the germline V gene (reference sequence). This CDR3 has 15 residues. J was trimmed by 3 bases and V by 5 bases; bases with no gene match: 9. Here the CDR3 reads CASSPPGTGVYEQYF. The DNA for the CDR3 is TGCGCCAGCAGTCCCCCCGGGACAGGAGTCTACGAGCAGTACTTC.

The genes are TRBV29-1 and TRBJ2-7; 8 positions agree with TRBD1. The CDR3 spans 13 residues. Germline V CDR1 and CDR2: SQVTM, ANQGSEA. The V and J ends lost 4 bases and 2 bases, in that order; junction bases with no gene match: 4. The CDR3 here is CSVVTGGPYEQYF. The CDR3 coding sequence is TGCAGCGTTGTAACAGGGGGGCCCTACGAGCAGTACTTC.

This sequence joins TRBV5-1 and TRBJ1-2, with 10 bases fitting TRBD1. Germline lookup yields CDR1 SGHRS and CDR2 YFSETQ. The V gene end was trimmed by 3 bases and the J gene end by 7 bases; junction bases not matched to a gene: 6. The length of the CDR3 is 14 residues. CDR3 bases: TGCGCCAGCAGCTCCTCGACAGGGGGCTCTGGCTACACCTTC. Encoded protein: CASSSSTGGSGYTF.

V gene TRBV6-1 combines with J gene TRBJ1-6; 7 bases align to TRBD1. The length of the CDR3 is 14 residues. V lost 0 bases to trimming and J lost 8 bases; unmatched junction nucleotides: 1. Germline-derived CDR1 and CDR2 are MNHNS and SASEGT. CDR3 sequence: CASSEAGTDSPLHF. In nucleotides, the CDR3 is TGTGCCAGCAGTGAAGCGGGGACAGATTCACCCCTCCACTTT.

DNA of the CDR3: TGTGCCAGCAGCTCCACGGCCAGCGGTGCCTACGAGCAGTACTTC. Translated, it gives CASSSTASGAYEQYF. The rearrangement joins TRBV13 to TRBJ2-7, with D tentatively TRBD2 (5 bases). Germline lookup yields CDR1 PRHDT and CDR2 FYEKMQ (reference sequence). Trimming removed 4 bases from V and 2 bases from J, with 15 bases in between. The CDR3 extends over 15 amino acids.